This T cell receptor beta chain was obtained from a study of blood T cell repertoires in COVID-19. Germline V lookup: CDR1 SGHRS, CDR2 YFSETQ. This CDR3 has 14 residues. The ends lost 3 bases at V and 3 bases at J; junction bases unmatched: 5. Libraries were prepared by immunoSEQ multiplex PCR; TCRdb keeps only in-frame clonotypes and omits some of them. The table records 150,000 to 200,000 clones, approximately 85% of them present only once. The receptor was derived from a woman over 75 with acute or convalescent COVID-19. J is TRBJ2-7 and V is TRBV5-1, with 8 bases aligning to TRBD1. The specimen sequenced was peripheral blood. CDR3 in amino acids: CASSSGQGNYEQYF. The CDR3 DNA reads as TGCGCCAGCAGCTCCGGACAGGGAAACTACGAGCAGTACTTC.